The 5 T cell receptor beta chains given below trace back to one sample, sequenced in a study of blood T cell repertoires in COVID-19. The table came from immunoSEQ multiplex PCR; TCRdb's copy has only in-frame clones and leaves some out. The sample carries roughly 220,000 clones, about 88% recorded once. Sequencing used peripheral blood. These receptors were obtained from a man aged 55 to 70 with acute or convalescent COVID-19.

J is TRBJ1-4 and V is TRBV4-1; D is undetermined. This CDR3 is 13 amino acids long. V was trimmed by 0 bases and J by 13 bases, leaving 12 bases between them. Germline V gene data show CDR1 as MGHRA and CDR2 as YSYEKL. The CDR3 coding sequence is TGCGCCAGCAGCCAAGAACAGACGGTTGTACTGTTTTTT. Its protein is CASSQEQTVVLFF.

There are a few counts of this clone. J is TRBJ1-2 and V is TRBV2; 11 nucleotides align to TRBD1. The germline gives CDR1 SNHLY, CDR2 FYNNEI. J lost 10 bases, V lost 6 bases, and 10 bases had no gene match. The CDR3 covers 14 residues. The CDR3 bases are TGTGCCAGCAGAGCAACCGGGACAGGGGGATTCTACACCTTC. Encoded protein: CASRATGTGGFYTF.

The chain is built from TRBV5-4 and TRBJ2-3; 13 bases map to TRBD2. The V and J ends lost 3 bases and 3 bases, in that order; junction bases with no gene match: 4. This CDR3 is built from 16 residues. Germline assignment: CDR1 SGHNT and CDR2 YYREEE (reference sequence). The CDR3 nucleotides are TGTGCCAGCAGCTCCCCGGGACTAGCGGGGACAGATACGCAGTATTTT. Encoded protein: CASSSPGLAGTDTQYF.

The rearrangement joins TRBV9 to TRBJ1-4; TRBD1 agrees at 8 bases. The CDR3 length is 17 residues. V gave up 0 bases and J gave up 5 bases; unmatched junction bases: 9. Germline CDR1 SGDLS, CDR2 YYNGEE. CDR3 amino acids: CASSVAQDRVGNEKLFF. CDR3 coding DNA: TGTGCCAGCAGCGTAGCTCAGGACAGGGTTGGGAATGAAAAACTGTTTTTT.

Of note for this clone: Different DNA sequences within this sample yield the same CDR3. The V gene is TRBV28, the J gene TRBJ1-1, with a possible D match to TRBD1 (5 bases). The CDR3 runs to 14 residues. V shed 5 bases and J shed 0 bases, with 10 bases lying between them. Germline CDR1 and CDR2: MDHEN and SYDVKM. The DNA of the CDR3 is TGTGCCAGCAGTCTCTCAGGGATGAACACTGAAGCTTTCTTT. This translates into CASSLSGMNTEAFF.